A single sample is the source of the 27 T cell receptor beta chains below, sequenced in a study of control samples from healthy donors and cancer patients. Assay: immunoSEQ multiplex PCR; the TCRdb copy retains only in-frame clones and omits some. Here the sample spans about 410,000 clones, around nine tenths being singletons. The source material was PBMCs. The origin of the receptors is a man in his forties with head and neck cancer.

This clone was recorded once. The chain combines TRBV7-2 with TRBJ1-5; 8 bases match TRBD1. The V gene end was trimmed by 4 bases and the J gene end by 7 bases; junction bases not matched to a gene: 3. Germline CDR1 SGHTA, CDR2 FQGNSA. The CDR3 is 13 residues long. For the CDR3, the DNA is TGTGCCAGCAGCTCACAGGGGGGCCAGCCCCAGCATTTT. Translated: CASSSQGGQPQHF.

The V and J genes are TRBV7-2 and TRBJ1-2; 8 positions agree with TRBD1. The CDR3 contains 13 residues. Trimming took 3 bases from V and 5 from J; bases not matched to a gene: 2. The V gene's germline CDR1 is SGHTA and CDR2 FQGNSA. CDR3 residues: CASSLTGAYGYTF. The CDR3 region has the DNA TGTGCCAGCAGCTTGACAGGGGCTTATGGCTACACCTTC.

This rearrangement joins TRBV28 to TRBJ2-7; 7 bases agree with TRBD2. The V segment lost 8 bases and the J segment 6 bases; nucleotides outside the gene matches: 10. Germline CDR1 reads MDHEN; CDR2 reads SYDVKM. The CDR3 length is 13 residues. The chain's CDR3 is CASSSAGLGEQYF. CDR3 nucleotide sequence: TGTGCCAGCTCATCAGCGGGACTCGGCGAGCAGTACTTC.

The rearrangement links TRBV6-5 to TRBJ1-2; no definite D call. The CDR3 consists of 13 residues. V was cut by 3 bases and J by 8 bases, with 13 bases left in between. Germline V gene data show CDR1 as MNHEY and CDR2 as SVGAGI. CDR3 amino acids: CASSYIHDHGYTF. The CDR3 DNA reads as TGTGCCAGCAGTTATATCCACGACCACGGCTACACCTTC.

The chain uses TRBV28 and TRBJ1-2; the D is unclear. Looked up from germline, CDR1 is MDHEN and CDR2 is SYDVKM. V gave up 7 bases and J gave up 8 bases, with 17 bases separating them. The CDR3 runs to 13 residues. The CDR3 reads CASTRGSHGGYTF. CDR3 coding DNA: TGTGCCAGCACGCGGGGATCCCATGGGGGCTACACCTTC.

The genes are TRBV5-1 and TRBJ2-7, with a tentative D call TRBD2 (6 bases). This CDR3 comprises 14 residues. Trimming stripped 7 bases from V and 4 bases from J, with 18 bases between. Germline loops: CDR1 SGHRS, CDR2 YFSETQ. The chain's CDR3 is CASGVGGMIYEQYF. DNA for the CDR3: TGCGCCAGCGGGGTAGGCGGGATGATTTACGAGCAGTACTTC. Full variable domain (missing parts from reference TRBV5-1 and TRBJ2-7): KAGVTQTPRYLIKTRGQQVTLSCSPISGHRSVSWYQQTPGQGLQFLFEYFSETQRNKGNFPGRFSGRQFSNSRSEMNVSTLELGDSALYLCASGVGGMIYEQYFGPGTRLTVT.

As concerns this clone: Distinct nucleotide sequences in the sample also encode this CDR3. V and J are TRBV6-5 and TRBJ2-7, with TRBD1 matching 9 bases. The CDR3 sequence is 14 residues long. Germline V lookup: CDR1 MNHEY, CDR2 SVGAGI. Trimming took 0 bases from V and 3 from J; bases not matched to a gene: 0. The CDR3 protein is CASSYSDRGYEQYF. The CDR3 DNA is TGTGCCAGCAGTTACTCGGACAGGGGCTACGAGCAGTACTTC.

J is TRBJ1-5 and V is TRBV6-2 or TRBV6-3; TRBD1 matches at 9 bases. This CDR3 contains 18 residues. Germline CDR1 MNHEY, CDR2 SVGEGT. The ends lost 0 bases at V and 2 bases at J; junction bases unmatched: 8. Here the CDR3 DNA reads TGTGCCAGCAGTTACTCAACAGGGGGCGCGGCGGGCAATCAGCCCCAGCATTTT. Translated: CASSYSTGGAAGNQPQHF.

The chain recombines TRBV28 with TRBJ2-1; TRBD2 matches at 8 bases. V shed 2 bases, J shed 2 bases, and the junction held 8 bases outside the gene matches. The CDR3 runs 17 residues. Germline V lookup: CDR1 MDHEN, CDR2 SYDVKM. In DNA, the CDR3 is TGTGCCAGCAGTTTACCTGACTGGCGGGGGGCCTACAATGAGCAGTTCTTC. Translated: CASSLPDWRGAYNEQFF.

This chain uses TRBV5-6 with TRBJ2-1; D is perhaps TRBD2 (5 bases). Germline V gives CDR1 SGHDT, CDR2 YYEEEE. This CDR3 comprises 16 residues. V dropped 4 bases and J dropped 4 bases, with 18 bases sitting between them. The CDR3 nucleotides read TGTGCCAGCAGCGACCGCCACGGGGAAATTTACAATGAGCAGTTCTTC. This codes for CASSDRHGEIYNEQFF. The complete variable domain, with remaining parts taken from reference TRBV5-6 and TRBJ2-1, reads DAGVTQSPTHLIKTRGQQVTLRCSPKSGHDTVSWYQQALGQGPQFIFQYYEEEERQRGNFPDRFSGHQFPNYSSELNVNALLLGDSALYLCASSDRHGEIYNEQFFGPGTRLTVL.

This chain joins TRBV11-2 and TRBJ2-7; D is possibly TRBD2 (6 bases). V shed 3 bases and J shed 3 bases, with 18 bases lying between them. The CDR3 is 16 amino acids. CDR1 and CDR2 from the germline V gene are SGHAT and FQNNGV. CDR3 bases: TGTGCCAGCAGCTTGGGGGTAGCGGACAATCTCTACGAGCAGTACTTC. This translates into CASSLGVADNLYEQYF.

This clone showed up just a few times. The rearrangement joins TRBV19 to TRBJ2-5, with D perhaps TRBD2 (5 bases). The V end lost 2 bases, the J end lost 3 bases, and 13 bases lay between the germline ends. The CDR3 is made up of 15 amino acids. Germline V gene sequence: CDR1 LNHDA, CDR2 SQIVND (reference sequence). The CDR3 spells CASSIQAAAKETQYF. The CDR3 coding sequence is TGTGCCAGTAGTATACAAGCGGCTGCGAAAGAGACCCAGTACTTC.

The chain uses TRBV10-2 and TRBJ1-6; 8 bases fit TRBD1. Germline CDR1 WSHSY, CDR2 SAAADI. V shed 6 bases and J 4 bases; nucleotides not matched to a gene: 11. This CDR3 spans 17 amino acids. CDR3 amino acids: CASSPTGDSPYNSPLHF. The CDR3 DNA is TGCGCCAGCAGCCCGACAGGGGATTCCCCTTATAATTCACCCCTCCACTTT.

The chain employs TRBV9 and TRBJ1-4; D is unclear. The CDR3 consists of 16 residues. The germline V gene has CDR1 SGDLS and CDR2 YYNGEE. Between the trimmed V and J ends, which lost 0 bases and 1 base, there was a span of 10 bases. CDR3 sequence (DNA): TGTGCCAGCAGCGTAGACGGACGAGGAACTAATGAAAAACTGTTTTTT. It codes for CASSVDGRGTNEKLFF. Based on the CDR3 plus reference TRBV9 and TRBJ1-4, the full variable domain is DSGVTQTPKHLITATGQRVTLRCSPRSGDLSVYWYQQSLDQGLQFLIQYYNGEERAKGNILERFSAQQFPDLHSELNLSSLELGDSALYFCASSVDGRGTNEKLFFGSGTQLSVL.

The rearrangement joins TRBV10-3 to TRBJ2-5; D gene uncertain. The CDR3 contains 12 residues. Germline lookup yields CDR1 ENHRY and CDR2 SYGVKD. Trimming left V 4 bases short and J 3 bases short, with 6 bases between. The chain's CDR3 is CAISGTEETQYF. In DNA form, the CDR3 reads TGTGCCATCAGTGGGACGGAAGAGACCCAGTACTTC.

The V call is TRBV30, the J call TRBJ1-3; D gene ambiguous. Germline CDR1 GTSNPN, CDR2 SVGIG (reference sequence). The CDR3 loop spans 19 amino acids. Between the trimmed V and J ends, which lost 2 bases and 0 bases, there was a span of 23 bases. The CDR3 DNA reads as TGTGCCTGGAGTTTTTTTCCCCCCACAGAAGCCTACTCTGGAAACACCATATATTTT. This translates into CAWSFFPPTEAYSGNTIYF.

V and J are TRBV7-3 and TRBJ2-2; TRBD1 matches 8 bases. The J segment lost 7 bases and the V segment lost 5 bases, leaving 6 bases of the junction unmatched. CDR1 is SGHTA and CDR2 is FQGTGA in the germline V gene. The CDR3 is made up of 14 amino acids. For the CDR3, the DNA is TGTGCCAGCAGCCCCGGACAGGGACTCGGGGAGCTGTTTTTT. Translation gives CASSPGQGLGELFF.

This clone showed up just a few times. This chain connects TRBV19 to TRBJ1-6, with D possibly matching TRBD1 (6 bases). V lost 7 bases and J lost 7, with 14 bases in between. The CDR3 length is 14 residues. CDR1 LNHDA and CDR2 SQIVND come from the germline V gene (reference sequence). This CDR3 reads CASTMTGRNSPLHF. DNA of the CDR3: TGTGCCAGTACCATGACAGGACGCAATTCACCCCTCCACTTT.

The chain uses TRBV5-1 and TRBJ1-2; 10 positions agree with TRBD1. The V gene end was trimmed by 5 bases and the J gene end by 0 bases; junction bases not matched to a gene: 4. The germline gives CDR1 SGHRS, CDR2 YFSETQ. This CDR3 contains 15 residues. The CDR3 reads CASRPDRGPNYGYTF. The CDR3 DNA reads TGCGCCAGCAGACCCGACAGGGGGCCTAACTATGGCTACACCTTC.

V usage is TRBV14 and J usage is TRBJ2-1; 8 bases are a match to TRBD2. V lost 5 bases and J lost 1; bases outside the gene matches: 7. CDR3 size: 16 residues. Germline values: CDR1 SGHDN, CDR2 FVKESK. CDR3 in DNA: TGTGCCAGCAGCTTGGGACTAGGGCCGTCCTACAATGAGCAGTTCTTC. The encoded protein is CASSLGLGPSYNEQFF.

The V gene is TRBV3-1 (or the pseudogene TRBV3-2), the J gene TRBJ2-3; 14 bases line up with TRBD2. This CDR3 contains 17 residues. V lost 2 bases to trimming and J lost 5 bases; unmatched junction nucleotides: 6. Germline V CDR1 and CDR2: LGHDT, YNNKEL (reference sequence). In DNA form, the CDR3 reads TGTGCCAGCAGCCAATCCGGGACTAGCGGGAGCCTAGATACGCAGTATTTT. It yields the protein CASSQSGTSGSLDTQYF.

This sequence joins TRBV28 and TRBJ1-5; no firm D call. V lost 3 bases, J lost 4 bases, and 10 bases lay in between. The CDR3 runs to 14 residues. The germline V gene has CDR1 MDHEN and CDR2 SYDVKM. CDR3 in amino acids: CASSFVAENQPQHF. CDR3 sequence (DNA): TGTGCCAGCAGTTTCGTCGCGGAAAATCAGCCCCAGCATTTT.

The chain links TRBV28 to TRBJ2-1; TRBD2 matches 9 bases. The V gene end was trimmed by 5 bases and the J gene end by 3 bases; junction bases not matched to a gene: 8. Germline V gene lookup returns CDR1 MDHEN and CDR2 SYDVKM. The CDR3 runs to 16 residues. CDR3 bases: TGTGCCAGCAGTCCCCGCGGGAGGGGTGGCTACAATGAGCAGTTCTTC. It is translated as CASSPRGRGGYNEQFF.

The rearrangement links TRBV6-2 or TRBV6-3 to TRBJ2-2; 9 nucleotides line up with TRBD1. The CDR3 runs 12 residues. Trimming removed 4 bases from V and 11 bases from J; junction bases left unmatched: 2. Germline V gives CDR1 MNHEY, CDR2 SVGEGT. The CDR3 DNA sequence: TGTGCCAGCAGTTCGGGACAGGGAGAGCTGTTTTTT. The encoded protein is CASSSGQGELFF.

The V call is TRBV19, the J call TRBJ1-1, with a possible D match to TRBD1 (6 bases). The V end lost 3 bases, the J end lost 5 bases, and 13 bases lay between the germline ends. CDR3 length: 14 residues. The germline CDR1 and CDR2 sequences are LNHDA and SQIVND (reference sequence). CDR3 residues: CASSMAGGMTEAFF. CDR3 bases: TGTGCCAGTAGTATGGCTGGGGGCATGACTGAAGCTTTCTTT.

The chain carries TRBV19 and TRBJ2-3; TRBD1 might be the D (5 bases). The V gene lost 0 bases and the J gene lost 0 bases, with 16 bases spanning the gap. Germline V gene data show CDR1 as LNHDA and CDR2 as SQIVND (reference sequence). The CDR3 is made up of 18 amino acids. Here the CDR3 DNA reads TGTGCCAGTAGTATAGAGCTTAGGACATTCACTAGCACAGATACGCAGTATTTT. It codes for CASSIELRTFTSTDTQYF.

The V gene is TRBV6-4, the J gene TRBJ2-1, with TRBD2 matching 13 bases. With 6 bases clipped from V and 7 bases from J, the junction kept 6 bases outside the gene matches. Germline values: CDR1 MRHNA, CDR2 SNTAGT. The length of the CDR3 is 15 residues. The CDR3: CASRAGTSGVNEQFF. The CDR3 DNA is TGTGCCAGCAGAGCCGGGACTAGCGGGGTTAATGAGCAGTTCTTC.